What follows are 15 T cell receptor beta chains derived from one specimen sequenced in a study of identical twins. Each CDR3 protein gets one entry after TCRdb re-called the 5' RACE reads with MiXCR. The table records about 810,000 distinct CDR3 sequences, more than 9% of them present only once. These data also formed part of another study, on yellow fever vaccine responses in identical twins.

What was sequenced was PBMCs. The receptors here all came from a woman under 30 in good health.

Here the CDR3 reads CSASTGGLTDTQYF. DNA for the CDR3: TGCAGTGCTAGTACCGGCGGACTCACAGATACGCAGTATTTT. This chain links TRBV20-1 with TRBJ2-3; D perhaps matches TRBD2 (5 bases). Germline lookup yields CDR1 DFQATT and CDR2 SNEGSKA (reference sequence). Deletions cut 3 bases from V and 2 bases from J, with 12 bases between. The CDR3 covers 14 residues.

The gene calls are TRBV6-5 and TRBJ2-1; 12 bases line up with TRBD2. The germline V gene encodes CDR1 MNHEY and CDR2 SVGAGI. V lost 2 bases, J lost 4 bases, and 6 bases stayed unmatched. CDR3 size: 17 residues. The CDR3, as DNA: TGTGCCAGCAGTTACCTAGCGGGAGGGCCGGGTTACAATGAGCAGTTCTTC. Amino acids: CASSYLAGGPGYNEQFF.

This clonotype has ten or more counts. The chain couples TRBV6-1 to TRBJ2-1; 8 nucleotides agree with TRBD1. The length of the CDR3 is 16 residues. The V and J ends lost 2 bases and 7 bases, in that order; junction bases with no gene match: 10. Germline CDR1 MNHNS, CDR2 SASEGT. CDR3 DNA: TGTGCCAGCAGTGAAAGGCGACAGGGGTCCGGAAATGAGCAGTTCTTC. Amino acids: CASSERRQGSGNEQFF.

This clonotype turned up a few times. The rearrangement links TRBV12-3 or TRBV12-4 to TRBJ1-1, with D possibly being TRBD1 (6 bases). The CDR3 has 15 residues. Trimming left V 2 bases short and J 5 bases short, with 15 bases between. CDR3 loop: CASSLPPGGGTEAFF. As DNA, the CDR3 is TGTGCCAGCAGTTTACCCCCCGGGGGCGGGACTGAAGCTTTCTTT.

This chain uses TRBV10-3 with TRBJ2-1; 8 bases match TRBD1. The CDR3 runs 13 residues. Germline values: CDR1 ENHRY, CDR2 SYGVKD. Trimming cost V 6 bases and J 5 bases; bases outside gene matches: 3. Written as DNA, the CDR3 is TGTGCCATCAGACAGGGGGAACACAATGAGCAGTTCTTC. It yields the protein CAIRQGEHNEQFF.

This clonotype was observed a handful of times. This rearrangement joins TRBV10-3 to TRBJ2-3; D is possibly TRBD2 (5 bases). The CDR3 is 13 amino acids. Deletions cut 6 bases from V and 8 bases from J, with 15 bases between. Germline-derived CDR1 and CDR2 are ENHRY and SYGVKD. The CDR3 DNA follows: TGTGCCATCAGCTCAACTAGAGAGGCTACGCAGTATTTT. This sequence encodes CAISSTREATQYF.

In its sample, this clonotype was seen a few times. This sequence joins TRBV20-1 and TRBJ2-1; 7 positions agree with TRBD2. Germline loops: CDR1 DFQATT, CDR2 SNEGSKA (reference sequence). The CDR3 spans 14 residues. Germline trimming cut 6 bases from V and 7 bases from J; bases unmatched to any gene: 12. CDR3 amino acids: CSAIVAGASNEQFF. DNA of the CDR3: TGCAGTGCCATAGTCGCGGGAGCAAGTAATGAGCAGTTCTTC.

This clonotype was counted a few times. The J gene is TRBJ1-2, the V gene TRBV5-1; 7 bases line up with TRBD1. The CDR3 spans 14 residues. In germline, CDR1 is SGHRS, CDR2 YFSETQ. J gave up 5 bases and V 4 bases, and 8 bases lay outside the gene matches. The CDR3 here is CASSPGQTHYGYTF. The CDR3 region has the DNA TGCGCCAGCAGCCCGGGACAGACACATTATGGCTACACCTTC.

Points on this clonotype: The junction departs from the called germline gene at one end, perhaps through a read error. This sequence joins TRBV12-3 or TRBV12-4 and TRBJ2-7; 14 bases line up with TRBD2. The CDR3 spans 18 residues. CDR3 region: CACSRLAGGANLGGEQYF. In DNA, the CDR3 is TGTGCCTGCAGTCGACTAGCGGGAGGGGCAAATCTTGGGGGCGAGCAGTACTTC.

This clonotype came up a few times. The chain employs TRBV27 and TRBJ2-2; the D gene is possibly TRBD1 (6 bases). There are 13 residues in the CDR3. Trimming removed 2 bases from V and 11 bases from J, with 12 bases in between. The V gene's germline CDR1 is MNHEY and CDR2 SMNVEV (reference sequence). Here the CDR3 reads CASSLRNRAELFF. The CDR3, as DNA: TGTGCCAGCAGTTTACGAAACAGGGCAGAGCTGTTTTTT.

This clonotype was recorded many times. This chain connects TRBV14 to TRBJ1-1; no definite D call. The CDR3 consists of 14 residues. V lost 0 bases to trimming and J lost 5 bases, with 10 bases between them. CDR1 and CDR2 (germline): SGHDN, FVKESK. CDR3 DNA sequence: TGTGCCAGCAGCCAAGATTGGAAGGGAACTGAAGCTTTCTTT. Its protein is CASSQDWKGTEAFF.

This clonotype has at least ten counts. The chain links TRBV5-8 to TRBJ2-1, with a weak D call TRBD2 (5 bases). CDR1 is SGHTS and CDR2 is YDEGEE in the germline V gene. Trimming removed 1 base at V and 9 bases at J, with 8 bases between. The CDR3 covers 12 residues. The CDR3 DNA reads TGTGCCAGCAGCTTGTCGGGGTTTGAGCAGTTCTTC. Residues: CASSLSGFEQFF.

The chain has TRBV10-3 and TRBJ2-1; TRBD1 matches 9 bases. Germline V gives CDR1 ENHRY, CDR2 SYGVKD. The CDR3 loop spans 14 amino acids. Germline trimming cut 3 bases from V and 5 bases from J; bases unmatched to any gene: 2. Here the CDR3 DNA reads TGTGCCATCAGTGATCGACAGGGGGACAATGAGCAGTTCTTC. Its protein product is CAISDRQGDNEQFF.

The CDR3: CASSERVALANTGELFF. The CDR3 bases are TGTGCCAGCAGTGAAAGGGTGGCACTTGCGAACACCGGGGAGCTGTTTTTT. This sequence joins TRBV2 and TRBJ2-2; D is unclear. CDR3 length equals 17 residues. Trimming left V 2 bases short and J 0 bases short, with 13 bases between. Per germline, CDR1 SNHLY and CDR2 FYNNEI.

In its sample, this clonotype was seen a few times. The chain carries TRBV29-1 and TRBJ2-3; the D gene is possibly TRBD1 (5 bases). Germline CDR1 reads SQVTM; CDR2 reads ANQGSEA. The CDR3 length is 14 residues. Between the trimmed V and J ends, which lost 2 bases and 2 bases, there was a span of 11 bases. Written as DNA, the CDR3 is TGCAGCGTTGAACACAGGCCTGACACAGATACGCAGTATTTT. Amino acids: CSVEHRPDTDTQYF.